This T cell receptor beta chain was profiled in a study of blood T cells in healthy people across ages. Overall study findings and caveats: As age increased, TCR beta diversity per million T cells fell in a roughly linear fashion. Calculation of diversity from one million T cells yielded estimates considered to be underestimates.

In regard to this clonotype: Its antigen is not known.

Together with a sample-barcoded 5' primer, a J-beta primer mix was included in a second PCR lasting roughly 6 to 12 cycles. MiXCR, run by TCRdb on the 5' RACE reads, gives a single entry per CDR3 protein. The sample has about a million distinct CDR3 sequences; under 50% are singletons. This CDR3 is 15 amino acids long. V gave up 4 bases and J gave up 2 bases; unmatched junction bases: 8. This rearrangement joins TRBV12-3 or TRBV12-4 to TRBJ2-7; TRBD1 aligns across 7 bases. Sequenced material: blood. This TCR was recovered from a man aged 25-45 years in good health. The CDR3 DNA sequence: TGTGCCAGCAGTTCCGGGGCAGGGGGTGCCTACGAGCAGTACTTC. Its protein product is CASSSGAGGAYEQYF.